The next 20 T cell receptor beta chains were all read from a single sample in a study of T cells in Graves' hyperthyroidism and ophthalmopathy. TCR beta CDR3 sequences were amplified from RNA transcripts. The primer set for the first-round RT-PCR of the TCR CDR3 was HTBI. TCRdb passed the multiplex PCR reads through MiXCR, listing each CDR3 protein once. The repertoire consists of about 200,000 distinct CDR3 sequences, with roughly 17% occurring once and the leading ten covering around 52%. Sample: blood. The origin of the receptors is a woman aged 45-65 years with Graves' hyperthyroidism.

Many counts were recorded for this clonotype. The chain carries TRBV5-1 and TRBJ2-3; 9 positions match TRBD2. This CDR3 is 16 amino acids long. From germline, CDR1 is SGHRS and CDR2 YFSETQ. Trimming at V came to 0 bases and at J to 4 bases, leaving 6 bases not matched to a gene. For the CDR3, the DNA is TGCGCCAGCAGCTTGGAGGTAGCGGGAGTCTCAGATACGCAGTATTTT. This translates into CASSLEVAGVSDTQYF.

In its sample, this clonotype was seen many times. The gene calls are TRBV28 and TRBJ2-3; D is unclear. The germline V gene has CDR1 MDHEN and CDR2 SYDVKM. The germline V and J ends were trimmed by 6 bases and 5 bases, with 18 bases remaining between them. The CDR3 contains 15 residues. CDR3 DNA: TGTGCCAGCAGCCTGGACCTTAGGTTTATAGATACGCAGTATTTT. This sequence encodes CASSLDLRFIDTQYF. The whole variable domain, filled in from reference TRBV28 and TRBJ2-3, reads DVKVTQSSRYLVKRTGEKVFLECVQDMDHENMFWYRQDPGLGLRLIYFSYDVKMKEKGDIPEGYSVSREKKERFSLILESASTNQTSMYLCASSLDLRFIDTQYFGPGTRLTVL.

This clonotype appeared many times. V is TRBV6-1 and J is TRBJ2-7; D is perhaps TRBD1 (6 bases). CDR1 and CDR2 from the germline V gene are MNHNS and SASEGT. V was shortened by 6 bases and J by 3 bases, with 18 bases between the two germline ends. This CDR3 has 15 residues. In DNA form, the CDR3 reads TGTGCCAGCAGGGGGACCGACAGGAGAAACTACGAGCAGTACTTC. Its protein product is CASRGTDRRNYEQYF.

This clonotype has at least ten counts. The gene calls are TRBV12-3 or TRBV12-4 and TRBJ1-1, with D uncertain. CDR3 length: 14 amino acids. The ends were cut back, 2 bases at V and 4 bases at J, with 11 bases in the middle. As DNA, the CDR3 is TGTGCCAGCAGTTTAAGTTGGGCGGGCACTGAAGCTTTCTTT. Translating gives CASSLSWAGTEAFF.

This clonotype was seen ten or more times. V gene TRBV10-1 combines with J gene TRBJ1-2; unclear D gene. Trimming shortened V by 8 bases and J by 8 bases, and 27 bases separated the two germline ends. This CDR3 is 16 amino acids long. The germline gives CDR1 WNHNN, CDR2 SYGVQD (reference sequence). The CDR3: CASSSPFSPEEYGYTF. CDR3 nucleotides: TGCGCCAGCTCCTCACCTTTTTCACCAGAGGAATACGGCTACACCTTC.

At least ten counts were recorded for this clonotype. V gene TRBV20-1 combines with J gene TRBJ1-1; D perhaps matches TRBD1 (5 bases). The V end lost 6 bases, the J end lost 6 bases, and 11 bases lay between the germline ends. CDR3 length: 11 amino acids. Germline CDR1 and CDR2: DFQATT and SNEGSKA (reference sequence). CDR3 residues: CSASRGPEAFF. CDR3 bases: TGCAGTGCCAGTAGGGGTCCTGAAGCTTTCTTT.

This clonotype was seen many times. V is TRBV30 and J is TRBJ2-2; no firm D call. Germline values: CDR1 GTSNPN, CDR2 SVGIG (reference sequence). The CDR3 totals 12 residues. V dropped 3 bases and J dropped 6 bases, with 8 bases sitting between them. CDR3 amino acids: CAWRLGSGELFF. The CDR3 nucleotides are TGTGCCTGGAGGTTGGGGTCCGGGGAGCTGTTTTTT.

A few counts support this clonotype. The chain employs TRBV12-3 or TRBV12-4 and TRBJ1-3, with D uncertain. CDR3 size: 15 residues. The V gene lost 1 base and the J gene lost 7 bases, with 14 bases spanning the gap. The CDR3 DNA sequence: TGTGCCAGCAGTTTAGGCCATGCAAAAGGGAACACCATATATTTT. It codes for CASSLGHAKGNTIYF.

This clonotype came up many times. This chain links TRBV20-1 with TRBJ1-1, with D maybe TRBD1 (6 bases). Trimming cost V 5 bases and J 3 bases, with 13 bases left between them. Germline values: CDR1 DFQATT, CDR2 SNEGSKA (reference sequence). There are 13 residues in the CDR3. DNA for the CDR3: TGCAGTGCTGCGATAGGGGGGGACACTGAAGCTTTCTTT. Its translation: CSAAIGGDTEAFF.

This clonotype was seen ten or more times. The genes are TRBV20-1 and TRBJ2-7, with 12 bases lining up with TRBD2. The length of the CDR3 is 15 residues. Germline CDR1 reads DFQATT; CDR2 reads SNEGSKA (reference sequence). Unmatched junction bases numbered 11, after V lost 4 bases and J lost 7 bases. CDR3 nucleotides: TGCAGTGCTACACAACCGACTAGCGGGAGTGATGAGCAGTACTTC. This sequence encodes CSATQPTSGSDEQYF.

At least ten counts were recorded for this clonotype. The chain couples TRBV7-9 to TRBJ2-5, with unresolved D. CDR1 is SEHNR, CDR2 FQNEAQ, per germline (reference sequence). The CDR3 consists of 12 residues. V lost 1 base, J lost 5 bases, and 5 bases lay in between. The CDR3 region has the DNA TGTGCCAGCAGCTTAGACGGGGAGACCCAGTACTTC. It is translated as CASSLDGETQYF.

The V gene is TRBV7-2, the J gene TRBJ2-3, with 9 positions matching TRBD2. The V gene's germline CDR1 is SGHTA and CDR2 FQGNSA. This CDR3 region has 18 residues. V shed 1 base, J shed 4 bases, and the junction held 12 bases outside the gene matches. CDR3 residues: CASSLDGGGRAVADTQYF. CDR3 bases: TGTGCCAGCAGCTTAGACGGGGGCGGGAGGGCCGTGGCAGATACGCAGTATTTT. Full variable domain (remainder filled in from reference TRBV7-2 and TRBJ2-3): GAGVSQSPSNKVTEKGKDVELRCDPISGHTALYWYRQSLGQGLEFLIYFQGNSAPDKSGLPSDRFSAERTGGSVSTLTIQRTQQEDSAVYLCASSLDGGGRAVADTQYFGPGTRLTVL.

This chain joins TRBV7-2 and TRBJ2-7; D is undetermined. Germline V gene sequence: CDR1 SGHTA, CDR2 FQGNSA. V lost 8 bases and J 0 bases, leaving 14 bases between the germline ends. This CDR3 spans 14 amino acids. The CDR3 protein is CASSHWRSSYEQYF. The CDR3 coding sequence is TGTGCCAGCTCCCATTGGCGAAGCTCCTACGAGCAGTACTTC.

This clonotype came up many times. The CDR3 nucleotides are TGCAGCGTTGAAGATCAGCGGGAGGGCCGGAAGCAGTACTTC. It codes for CSVEDQREGRKQYF. V usage is TRBV29-1 and J usage is TRBJ2-7, with 10 bases aligning to TRBD2. Germline V lookup: CDR1 SQVTM, CDR2 ANQGSEA. The CDR3 is made up of 14 amino acids. The trim removed 0 bases at V and 8 bases at J, leaving 7 bases unmatched.

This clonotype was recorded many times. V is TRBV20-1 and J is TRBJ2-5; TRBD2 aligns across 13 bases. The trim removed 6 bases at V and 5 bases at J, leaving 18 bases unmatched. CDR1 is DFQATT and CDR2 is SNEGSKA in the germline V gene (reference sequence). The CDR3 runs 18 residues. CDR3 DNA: TGCAGTGCAACACGGCCCGGGACTAGCGGGAAAGCGTTTGAGACCCAGTACTTC. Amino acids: CSATRPGTSGKAFETQYF.

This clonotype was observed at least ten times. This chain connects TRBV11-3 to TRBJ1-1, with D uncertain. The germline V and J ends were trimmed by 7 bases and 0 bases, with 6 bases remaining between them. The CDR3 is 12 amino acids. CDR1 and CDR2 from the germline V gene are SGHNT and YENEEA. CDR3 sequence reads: CASTPMNTEAFF. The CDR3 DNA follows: TGTGCCAGCACTCCAATGAACACTGAAGCTTTCTTT. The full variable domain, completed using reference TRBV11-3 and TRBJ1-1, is EAGVVQSPRYKIIEKKQPVAFWCNPISGHNTLYWYLQNLGQGPELLIRYENEEAVDDSQLPKDRFSAERLKGVDSTLKIQPAELGDSAVYLCASTPMNTEAFFGQGTRLTVV.

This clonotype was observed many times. Here the CDR3 DNA reads TGTGCCAGCAGCCAAGATGTACAAGCCTACGAGCAGTACTTC. It encodes CASSQDVQAYEQYF. This chain connects TRBV3-1 to TRBJ2-7; no clear D gene. Germline CDR1 is LGHDT and CDR2 is YNNKEL (reference sequence). The V end lost 0 bases, the J end lost 2 bases, and 8 bases lay between the germline ends. The CDR3 length is 14 residues.

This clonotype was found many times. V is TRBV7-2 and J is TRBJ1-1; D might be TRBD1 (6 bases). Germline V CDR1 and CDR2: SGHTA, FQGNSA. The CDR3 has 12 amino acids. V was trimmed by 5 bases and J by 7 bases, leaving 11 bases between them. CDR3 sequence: CASSPRTVEAFF. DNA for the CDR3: TGTGCCAGCAGCCCCCGGACAGTTGAAGCTTTCTTT.

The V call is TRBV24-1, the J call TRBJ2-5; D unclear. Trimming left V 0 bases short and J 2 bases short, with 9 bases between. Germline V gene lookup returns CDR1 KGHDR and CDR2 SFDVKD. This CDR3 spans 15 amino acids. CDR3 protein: CATSDLVGWQETQYF. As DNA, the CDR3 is TGTGCCACCAGTGATTTGGTGGGGTGGCAAGAGACCCAGTACTTC.

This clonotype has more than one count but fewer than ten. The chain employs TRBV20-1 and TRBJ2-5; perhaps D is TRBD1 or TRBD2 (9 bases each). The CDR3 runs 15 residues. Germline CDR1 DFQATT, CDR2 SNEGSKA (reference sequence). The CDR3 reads CSPGQGGGRGQTQYF. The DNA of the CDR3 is TGCAGCCCGGGACAGGGTGGCGGGAGGGGGCAGACCCAGTACTTC.